This T cell receptor beta chain was documented in a study of CD8 T cells in ankylosing spondylitis. This clonotype was counted a few times. MiXCR, run by TCRdb on the 5' RACE reads, gives a single entry per CDR3 protein. The sample records roughly 140,000 distinct CDR3 sequences, under 45% being singletons. The CDR3 totals 18 residues. The germline CDR1 and CDR2 sequences are KGHSH and LQKENI. Between the trimmed V and J ends, which lost 4 bases and 0 bases, there was a span of 18 bases. The chain uses TRBV18 and TRBJ2-2, with D tentatively TRBD2 (5 bases). The sequencing input was synovial fluid, either unsorted or a sorted T cell fraction (not recorded which). The source is a male donor with ankylosing spondylitis. CDR3 in amino acids: CASSRWRHYLPNTGELFF. CDR3 DNA: TGTGCCAGCTCACGTTGGAGGCACTACCTACCGAACACCGGGGAGCTGTTTTTT.